This passage covers 2 T cell receptor beta chains from one sample sequenced in a study of shared clonotypes between healthy human individuals. The table came from immunoSEQ multiplex PCR; TCRdb's copy has only in-frame clones and leaves some out. The sample includes about 2 million clones, about 95% of them seen just once. Naive CD8 cells lacked CD45RO and underwent positive selection for CCR7, leaving out terminally differentiated effector memory CD45RA+ cells. The sample taken for sequencing was naive CD8+ T cells sorted from blood. Source of these receptors: a man younger than 30 in good health.

V and J are TRBV4-1 and TRBJ2-7, with D perhaps TRBD1 or TRBD2 (5 bases each). Germline V gene data show CDR1 as MGHRA and CDR2 as YSYEKL. Trimming left V 0 bases short and J 2 bases short, with 14 bases between. The CDR3 is made up of 16 amino acids. In DNA, the CDR3 is TGCGCCAGCAGCCAAGATTCTACGGGGACGCCCTACGAGCAGTACTTC. As protein: CASSQDSTGTPYEQYF.

Concerning this clone itself: The same CDR3 also results from other DNA sequences found in this sample. The V call is TRBV4-3, the J call TRBJ2-5; D gene ambiguous. CDR3 length: 13 residues. Germline V gives CDR1 LGHNA, CDR2 YSLEER. Between the trimmed V and J ends, which lost 1 base and 4 bases, there was a span of 7 bases. CDR3 in DNA: TGCGCCAGCAGCCAAGTCTGGGGAGAGACCCAGTACTTC. It translates to CASSQVWGETQYF.